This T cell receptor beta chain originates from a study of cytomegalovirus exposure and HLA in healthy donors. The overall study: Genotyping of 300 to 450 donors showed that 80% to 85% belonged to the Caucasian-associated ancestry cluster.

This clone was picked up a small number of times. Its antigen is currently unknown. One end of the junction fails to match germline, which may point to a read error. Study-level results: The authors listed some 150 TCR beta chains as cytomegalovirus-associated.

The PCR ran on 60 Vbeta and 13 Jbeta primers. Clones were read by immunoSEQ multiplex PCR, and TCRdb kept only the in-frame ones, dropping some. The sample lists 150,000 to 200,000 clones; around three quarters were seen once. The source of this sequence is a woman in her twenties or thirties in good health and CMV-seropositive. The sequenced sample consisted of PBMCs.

This chain's CDR3 is CASTLMGQSTDTQYF. The CDR3 nucleotides read TGTGCCAGCACCTTAATGGGACAAAGCACAGATACGCAGTATTTT. The genes are TRBV7-2 and TRBJ2-3; weak D call: TRBD1 (6 bases). The CDR3 has 15 amino acids. Germline CDR1 is SGHTA and CDR2 is FQGNSA.